Below, 3 T cell receptor beta chains from the same sample are listed, as sequenced in a study of cytomegalovirus exposure and HLA in healthy donors. PCR amplification relied on 60 Vbeta primers (plus 13 Jbeta primers). Generated by immunoSEQ multiplex PCR, the TCRdb table keeps only in-frame clones and is missing some. This table has about 160,000 clones, approximately 81% appearing once. The sample comprised PBMCs. All receptors derive from a boy between 2 and 10 years old in good health and CMV-seronegative.

There are a few counts of this clone. The V and J genes are TRBV10-3 and TRBJ1-4, with D possibly matching TRBD1 (5 bases). CDR1 is ENHRY and CDR2 is SYGVKD in the germline V gene. With 0 bases removed from V and 6 bases from J, the gap between germline ends came to 14 bases. This CDR3 has 16 amino acids. The CDR3 region has the DNA TGTGCCATCAGTGAGTCGAAAGCAGGGTACGATGAAAAACTGTTTTTT. Encoded protein: CAISESKAGYDEKLFF.

This clone has only one observation. J is TRBJ2-1 and V is TRBV15; D may be TRBD2 (5 bases). The CDR3 consists of 15 residues. CDR1 is LNHNV, CDR2 YYDKDF, per germline (reference sequence). V lost 5 bases and J 0 bases, leaving 11 bases between the germline ends. CDR3 DNA: TGTGCCACCAGCCCTGCGGCGGGCTCCTACAATGAGCAGTTCTTC. This gives the protein CATSPAAGSYNEQFF.

The J gene is TRBJ1-5, the V gene TRBV30; D gene unclear. V lost 2 bases to trimming and J lost 5 bases, with 19 bases between them. CDR1 GTSNPN and CDR2 SVGIG come from the germline V gene (reference sequence). The length of the CDR3 is 16 residues. This chain's CDR3 is CAWSPIDSGFYQPQHF. As DNA, the CDR3 is TGTGCCTGGAGTCCCATAGACTCGGGGTTTTATCAGCCCCAGCATTTT.